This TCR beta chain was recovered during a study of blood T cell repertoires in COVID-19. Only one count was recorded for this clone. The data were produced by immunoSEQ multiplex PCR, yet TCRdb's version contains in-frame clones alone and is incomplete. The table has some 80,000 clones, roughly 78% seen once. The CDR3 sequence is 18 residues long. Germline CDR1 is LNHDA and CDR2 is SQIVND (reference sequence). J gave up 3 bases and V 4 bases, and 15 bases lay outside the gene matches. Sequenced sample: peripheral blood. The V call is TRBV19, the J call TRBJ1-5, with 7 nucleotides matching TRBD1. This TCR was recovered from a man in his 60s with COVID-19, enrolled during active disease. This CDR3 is CASSNSQRGRGNNQPQHF. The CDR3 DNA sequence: TGTGCCAGTAGTAATTCCCAGAGGGGGCGTGGAAACAATCAGCCCCAGCATTTT.